Detailed here is one TCR beta chain. Sequence at one end of the junction differs from germline and may be a read error. This sample was taken from a study of human T cells and chemical hapten exposure. Time point of the sample: patch test 1, 2 weeks after DPC sensitization. Treatment described: therapeutic diphenylcyclopropenone sensitization with weekly scalp DPC. Unseparated into fractions, whole blood served as the source from which total RNA was extracted. The CDR3 is 13 amino acids. CDR1 and CDR2 from the germline V gene are MNHEY and SMNVEV (reference sequence). Each CDR3 protein gets one entry after TCRdb re-called the RACE reads with MiXCR. This sample has 75,000 to 90,000 distinct CDR3 sequences, with about 12% found just once.

This material consisted of whole blood, taken in connection with sensitization to the hapten diphenylcyclopropenone (DPC). This receptor was taken from a woman aged 55-75 years with alopecia areata. Some clones in this sample may be carry-over from other donors' samples. The genes are TRBV27 and TRBJ2-7, with D unresolved. CDR3 sequence: CSSSLGSSYEQYF. DNA of the CDR3: TGTTCCAGCAGTTTGGGCAGCTCCTACGAGCAGTACTTC.